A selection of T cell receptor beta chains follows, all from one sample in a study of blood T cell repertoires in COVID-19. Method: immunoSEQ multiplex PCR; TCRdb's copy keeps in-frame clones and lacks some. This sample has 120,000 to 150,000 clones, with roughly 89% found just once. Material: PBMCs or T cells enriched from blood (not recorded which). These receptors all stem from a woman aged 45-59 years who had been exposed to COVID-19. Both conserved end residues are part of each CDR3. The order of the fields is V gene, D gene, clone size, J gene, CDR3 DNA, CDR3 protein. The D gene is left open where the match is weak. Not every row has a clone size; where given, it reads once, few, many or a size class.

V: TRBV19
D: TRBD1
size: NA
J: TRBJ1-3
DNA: TGTGCCAGTAGTAAGGTACAGGGGGCGATGACTGGAAACACCATATATTTT
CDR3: CASSKVQGAMTGNTIYF

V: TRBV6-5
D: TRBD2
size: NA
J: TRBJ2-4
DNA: TGTGCCAGCAGTTACGGGTCGGCTAGCGGGGTGAACATTCAGTACTTC
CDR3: CASSYGSASGVNIQYF

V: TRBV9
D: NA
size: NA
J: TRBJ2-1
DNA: TGTGCCAGCAGCGACCTTAGCGGAAGTGATGAGCAGTTCTTC
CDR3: CASSDLSGSDEQFF

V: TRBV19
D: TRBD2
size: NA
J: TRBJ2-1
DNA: TGTGCCAGTAGCCTAGCGGGATTAAGCCATGAGCAGTTCTTC
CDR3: CASSLAGLSHEQFF

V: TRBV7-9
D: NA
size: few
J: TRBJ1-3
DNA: TGTGCCAGCAGCTCCTCCTGGGGCCAACGAGCCGGAAACACCATATATTTT
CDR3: CASSSSWGQRAGNTIYF

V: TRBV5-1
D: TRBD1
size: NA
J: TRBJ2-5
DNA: TGCGCCAGCAGCTTGGGGACAGGGGGCCAAGAGACCCAGTACTTC
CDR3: CASSLGTGGQETQYF

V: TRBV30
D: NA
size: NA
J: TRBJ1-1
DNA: TGTGCCTGGAGTGTAGGGTCCCGGAGGGCTTTCTTT
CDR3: CAWSVGSRRAFF

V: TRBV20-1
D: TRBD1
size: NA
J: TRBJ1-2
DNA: TGCAGTGCTAGCAGGACAGGGACTTACACCTTC
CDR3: CSASRTGTYTF

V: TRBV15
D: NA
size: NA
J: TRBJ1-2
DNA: TGTGCCACCAGCAGAGATCGCGGTGACTATGGCTACACCTTC
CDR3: CATSRDRGDYGYTF

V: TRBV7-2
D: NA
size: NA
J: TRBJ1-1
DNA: TGTGCCAGCAGCACTACCGGGGGGCAAGCTTTCTTT
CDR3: CASSTTGGQAFF

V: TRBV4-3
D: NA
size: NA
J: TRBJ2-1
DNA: TGCGCCAGCAGCCAAGAAGGAGTCCTCAATGAGCAGTTCTTC
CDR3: CASSQEGVLNEQFF

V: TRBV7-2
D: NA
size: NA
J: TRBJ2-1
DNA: TGTGCCAGCAGCTTAGATCCCTACTACAATGAGCAGTTCTTC
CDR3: CASSLDPYYNEQFF

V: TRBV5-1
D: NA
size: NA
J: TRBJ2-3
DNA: TGCGCCAGCAGCGTAAGGGGGGATACGCAGTATTTT
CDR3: CASSVRGDTQYF

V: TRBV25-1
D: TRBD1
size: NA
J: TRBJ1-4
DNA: TGTGCCAGCAGTGCGACAGGGTCGGGGGAAAAACTGTTTTTT
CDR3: CASSATGSGEKLFF

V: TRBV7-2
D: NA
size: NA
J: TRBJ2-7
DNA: TGTGCCAGCAGCAAACGGACAGCCACCAACGAGCAGTACTTC
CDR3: CASSKRTATNEQYF

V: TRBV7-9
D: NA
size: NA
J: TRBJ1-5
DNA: TGTGCCAGCAGCTTAGCGTCGGGTGGGCCCCAGCATTTT
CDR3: CASSLASGGPQHF

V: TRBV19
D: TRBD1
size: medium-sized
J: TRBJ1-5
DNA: TGTGCCAGTAGTATGAGGGGGACAGGGTTGGTGGGGCAGCCCCAGCATTTT
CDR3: CASSMRGTGLVGQPQHF

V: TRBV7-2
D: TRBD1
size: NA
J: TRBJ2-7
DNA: TGTGCCAGCAGACCCACAGGGGGCATATCCTACGAGCAGTACTTC
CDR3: CASRPTGGISYEQYF

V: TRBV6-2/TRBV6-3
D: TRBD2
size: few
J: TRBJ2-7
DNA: TGTGCCAGCAGTTCCGTACTAGCGGGAGCCCACGAGCAGTACTTC
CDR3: CASSSVLAGAHEQYF

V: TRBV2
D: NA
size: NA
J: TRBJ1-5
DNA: TGTGCCAGCAGTGAAGGGCGCAATCAGCCCCAGCATTTT
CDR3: CASSEGRNQPQHF

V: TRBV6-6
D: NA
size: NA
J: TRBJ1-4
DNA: TGTGCCAGCAGTCCTCCGGTGCCCAAAGTGGAAAAACTGTTTTTT
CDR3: CASSPPVPKVEKLFF

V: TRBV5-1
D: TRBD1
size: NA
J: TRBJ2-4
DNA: TGCGCCAGCAGCTTGGATGGCGGACAGGGGAACATTCAGTACTTC
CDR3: CASSLDGGQGNIQYF

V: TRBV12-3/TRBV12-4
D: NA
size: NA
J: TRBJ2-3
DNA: TGTGCCAGCAGCCCCTATGATACGCAGTATTTT
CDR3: CASSPYDTQYF

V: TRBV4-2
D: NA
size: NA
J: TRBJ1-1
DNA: TGTGCCAGCAGCCAAGGACTTGCAAACACTGAAGCTTTCTTT
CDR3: CASSQGLANTEAFF

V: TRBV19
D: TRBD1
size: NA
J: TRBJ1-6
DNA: TGTGCCAGTGGACAGGGAGTGTATAATTCACCCCTCCACTTT
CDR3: CASGQGVYNSPLHF

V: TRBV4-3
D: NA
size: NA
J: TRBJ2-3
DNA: TGCGCCAGCAGCCAAGATGGCAGGGGCACAGATACGCAGTATTTT
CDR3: CASSQDGRGTDTQYF

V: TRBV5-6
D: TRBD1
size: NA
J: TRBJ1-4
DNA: TGTGCCAGCAGCTTGCAGGGGGTGGCTGAAAAACTGTTTTTT
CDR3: CASSLQGVAEKLFF

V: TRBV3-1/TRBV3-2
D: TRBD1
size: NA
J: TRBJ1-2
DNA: TGTGCCAGCAGATACGGGACAGATTATGGCTACACCTTC
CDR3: CASRYGTDYGYTF

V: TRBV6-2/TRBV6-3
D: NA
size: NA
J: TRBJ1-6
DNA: TGTGCCAGCAGCTTCCAACAGGGTTCACCCCTCCACTTT
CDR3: CASSFQQGSPLHF

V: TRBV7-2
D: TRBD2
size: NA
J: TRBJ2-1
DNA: TGTGCCAGCAGCTTTGGGGGACTAGCGGAAGATGAGCAGTTCTTC
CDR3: CASSFGGLAEDEQFF

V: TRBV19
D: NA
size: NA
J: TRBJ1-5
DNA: TGTGCCAGTAGTGTAACAGGGTCCAATCAGCCCCAGCATTTT
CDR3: CASSVTGSNQPQHF

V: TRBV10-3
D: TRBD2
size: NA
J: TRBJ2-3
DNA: TGTGCCTCAATAGCGGGGGGCCGTGGAGATACGCAGTATTTT
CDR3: CASIAGGRGDTQYF

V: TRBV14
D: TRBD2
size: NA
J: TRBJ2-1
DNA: TGTGCCAGCAGCCAAGTAGCGGGGATCCCCTACAATGAGCAGTTCTTC
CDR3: CASSQVAGIPYNEQFF

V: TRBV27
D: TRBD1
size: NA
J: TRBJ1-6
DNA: TGTGCCAGCAGTCCCGGGACAGGCTTCGGTTCACCCCTCCACTTT
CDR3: CASSPGTGFGSPLHF

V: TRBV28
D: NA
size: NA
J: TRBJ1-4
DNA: TGTGCCAGCAGTTTGCAGGGGCCCCCGTCAGGCGAAAAACTGTTTTTT
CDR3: CASSLQGPPSGEKLFF

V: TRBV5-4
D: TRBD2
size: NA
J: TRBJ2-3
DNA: TGTGCCAGCAGCTTGGGCGGGAGGGCCCTCGAAGATACGCAGTATTTT
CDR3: CASSLGGRALEDTQYF

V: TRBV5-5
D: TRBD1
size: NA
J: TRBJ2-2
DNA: TGTGCCAGCAGCCCCGGACAGGGGGCGAACACCGGGGAGCTGTTTTTT
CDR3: CASSPGQGANTGELFF

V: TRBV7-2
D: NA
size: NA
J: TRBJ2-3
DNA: TGTGCCAGCAGCAGAATAGCGACTGCCACAGATACGCAGTATTTT
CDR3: CASSRIATATDTQYF

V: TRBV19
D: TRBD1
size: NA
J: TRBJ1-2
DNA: TGTGCCAGTACCCCGGACAGGATTGGAGGCTACACCTTC
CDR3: CASTPDRIGGYTF

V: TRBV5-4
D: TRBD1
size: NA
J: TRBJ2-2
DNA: TGTGCCAGCAGCTTGGGAGACAGGGGATGGAACACCGGGGAGCTGTTTTTT
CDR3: CASSLGDRGWNTGELFF

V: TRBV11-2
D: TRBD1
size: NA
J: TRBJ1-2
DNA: TGTGCCAGCAGCTTAGTCAGGGGGACAGGGGGCGGCTACACCTTC
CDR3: CASSLVRGTGGGYTF

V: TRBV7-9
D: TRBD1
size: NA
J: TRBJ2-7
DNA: TGTGCCAGCACCCCCGGGACAGAACACTACGAGCAGTACTTC
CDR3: CASTPGTEHYEQYF

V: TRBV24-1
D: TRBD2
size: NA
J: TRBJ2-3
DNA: TGTGCCACCAGTGATGGGACTAGCGGTCCAGATACGCAGTATTTT
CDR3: CATSDGTSGPDTQYF

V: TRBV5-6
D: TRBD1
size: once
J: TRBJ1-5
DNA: TGTGCCAGCAGCTTCGGGACAGGGGGTCATGAGCCCCAGCATTTT
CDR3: CASSFGTGGHEPQHF